The subject of this entry is one T cell receptor beta chain. From germline, CDR1 is LGHNA and CDR2 YNFKEQ. There are 15 residues in the CDR3. The sample is drawn from a study of monozygotic twins with inflammatory bowel disease. For each CDR3 protein, TCRdb gives one entry from its re-call of the 5' RACE reads, without DNA. The record lists about 450,000 distinct CDR3 sequences, of which the ten most abundant hold around 2.4%. The J gene is TRBJ1-1, the V gene TRBV4-2. The sequencing input was blood. The clonotype was recovered from a human donor with ulcerative colitis or Crohn's disease, or a healthy co-twin of an affected twin (not recorded which). The CDR3 sequence is CASSQEADIDTEAFF.